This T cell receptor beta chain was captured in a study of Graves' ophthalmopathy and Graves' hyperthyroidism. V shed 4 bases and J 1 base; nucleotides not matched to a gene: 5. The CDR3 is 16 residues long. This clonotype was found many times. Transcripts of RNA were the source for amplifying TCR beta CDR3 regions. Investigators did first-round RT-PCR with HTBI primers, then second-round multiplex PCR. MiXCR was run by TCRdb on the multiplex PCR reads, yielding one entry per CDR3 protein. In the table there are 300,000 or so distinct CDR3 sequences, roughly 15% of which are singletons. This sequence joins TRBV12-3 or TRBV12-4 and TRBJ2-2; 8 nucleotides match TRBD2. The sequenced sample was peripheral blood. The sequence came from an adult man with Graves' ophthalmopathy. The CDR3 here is CASSWGLVGNTGELFF. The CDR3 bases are TGTGCCAGCAGTTGGGGACTAGTGGGGAACACCGGGGAGCTGTTTTTT.